This entry is about one T cell receptor beta chain. Its specificity is unknown. TCRdb's copy holds only in-frame clones and misses some; the assay was immunoSEQ multiplex PCR. This sample yields millions of clones, of which around 95% are seen a single time; roughly 0.13% belongs to the top ten. These data originate in a study of shared clonotypes between healthy human individuals. At the level of the study: Each donor's CD4 naive and CD4 memory cells filled three plates apiece, CD8 naive two, and CD8 memory one.

Study conclusions and caveats: The generation probabilities recorded for non-shared clonotypes fell below those of clonotypes shared by all four donors.

Sequencing used naive CD4+ T cells sorted from blood. Noted subset: CD45RA+ positively selected. The TCR sequence derives from a man aged 18 to 30 in good health.

The CDR3 loop reads CASGTKNVLTF. CDR3 DNA sequence: TGTGCCAGCGGGACAAAGAACGTCCTGACTTTC. The chain recombines TRBV6-1 with TRBJ2-6; D is perhaps TRBD1 (6 bases). The CDR3 has 11 amino acids. V lost 8 bases, J lost 10 bases, and 9 bases lay in between. Germline V gene data show CDR1 as MNHNS and CDR2 as SASEGT.